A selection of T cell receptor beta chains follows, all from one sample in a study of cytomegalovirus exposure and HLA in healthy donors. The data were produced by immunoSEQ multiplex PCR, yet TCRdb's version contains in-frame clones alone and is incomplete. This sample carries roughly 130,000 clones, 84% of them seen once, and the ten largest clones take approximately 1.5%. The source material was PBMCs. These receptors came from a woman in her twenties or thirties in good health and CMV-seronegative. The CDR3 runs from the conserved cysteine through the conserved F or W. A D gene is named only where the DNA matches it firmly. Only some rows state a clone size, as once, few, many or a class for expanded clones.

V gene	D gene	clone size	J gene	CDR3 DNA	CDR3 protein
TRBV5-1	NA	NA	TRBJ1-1	TGCGCCAGCAGCTGGAATTCACAGGGCACTGAAGCTTTCTTT	CASSWNSQGTEAFF
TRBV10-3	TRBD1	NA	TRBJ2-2	TGTGCCACTGGGACAGCAAACACCGGGGAGCTGTTTTTT	CATGTANTGELFF
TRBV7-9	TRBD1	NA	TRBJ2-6	TGTGCCAGCAGCCGAGTGACAGGGGGCACCCCTGGGGCCAACGTCCTGACTTTC	CASSRVTGGTPGANVLTF
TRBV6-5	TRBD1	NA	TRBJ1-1	TGTGCCAGCAAGGGACAGGGGAGTAATGAAGCTTTCTTT	CASKGQGSNEAFF
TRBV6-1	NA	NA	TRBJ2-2	TGTGCCAGCAGTGAGCAGACGGGGTACACCGGGGAGCTGTTTTTT	CASSEQTGYTGELFF
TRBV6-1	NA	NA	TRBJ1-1	TGTGCCAGCAGTGTAACCATAGACACTGAAGCTTTCTTT	CASSVTIDTEAFF
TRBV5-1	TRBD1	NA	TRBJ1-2	TGCGCCAGCAGCTGGGACTCCGGGACAGGGGTTCGCGGCTACACCTTC	CASSWDSGTGVRGYTF
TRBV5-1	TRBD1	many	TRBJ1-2	TGCGCCAGCAGCTTGGCCGCGACAGGGGGCGAGGGCTACACCTTC	CASSLAATGGEGYTF
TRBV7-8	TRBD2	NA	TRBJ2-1	TGTGCCAGCAGCATTAATAGCGGGGCTTACAATGAGCAGTTCTTC	CASSINSGAYNEQFF
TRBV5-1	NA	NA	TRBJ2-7	TGCGCCAGCAGGGGAGCACAGGGTAACGAGCAGTACTTC	CASRGAQGNEQYF
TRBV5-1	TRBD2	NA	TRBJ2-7	TGCGCCAGCAGCTTGGAGCGGGGGAGCGAGCAGTACTTC	CASSLERGSEQYF
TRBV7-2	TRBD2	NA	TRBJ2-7	TGTGCCAGCAGCTTAGCCCGGACTAGCGGGGGGGCCGGCTCCTACGAGCAGTACTTC	CASSLARTSGGAGSYEQYF
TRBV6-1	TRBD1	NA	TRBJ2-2	TGTGCCAGCAGCCGATGGGACAGCACCGGGGAGCTGTTTTTT	CASSRWDSTGELFF
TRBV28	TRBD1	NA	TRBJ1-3	TGTGCCAGCAGTGCGCCAGGGGGCTCTGGAAACACCATATATTTT	CASSAPGGSGNTIYF
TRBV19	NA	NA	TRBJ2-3	TGTGCCAGTAGCCCGGGGGTTAGTACAGATACGCAGTATTTT	CASSPGVSTDTQYF
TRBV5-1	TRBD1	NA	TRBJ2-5	TGCGCCAGCAGCCCCGGACAGGCCCAAGAGACCCAGTACTTC	CASSPGQAQETQYF
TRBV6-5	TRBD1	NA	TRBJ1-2	TGTGCCAGCAGGCCCACCGGGACAGGGGGTGGCTACACCTTC	CASRPTGTGGGYTF